These 25 T cell receptor beta chains came from one sample sequenced in a study of spatial heterogeneity in lung cancer. This sample's time point: sample taken at primary tumor resection. Whole RNA obtained from tumor, nontumor lung or frozen PBMC underwent sequencing without sorting. TCRdb re-called the 5' RACE reads with MiXCR, one entry per CDR3 protein. Of around 41,000 distinct CDR3 sequences listed, roughly 7.1% are singletons. Sequencing used PBMCs, obtained at surgery. Receptors originate from a female donor with early-stage non-small cell lung cancer.

The chain has TRBV10-3 and TRBJ2-7; D is ambiguous. The CDR3 loop spans 12 amino acids. Germline-derived CDR1 and CDR2 are ENHRY and SYGVKD. Trimming took off 3 bases at V and 6 bases at J, with 9 bases between the two ends. The CDR3 DNA reads as TGTGCCATCAGTGAAAGGTTAGGCGAGCAGTACTTC. This codes for CAISERLGEQYF.

The chain uses TRBV3-1 and TRBJ1-2, with a possible D match to TRBD1 (6 bases). V shed 5 bases and J shed 8 bases, with 18 bases lying between them. The V gene's germline CDR1 is LGHDT and CDR2 YNNKEL (reference sequence). The CDR3 is 14 amino acids. The CDR3, as DNA: TGTGCCAGCAGCTCCCTCGACAGGAGGCAGGGCTACACCTTC. Its translation: CASSSLDRRQGYTF.

This clonotype was seen ten or more times. The chain is built from TRBV12-3 or TRBV12-4 and TRBJ1-1, with 7 bases matching TRBD1. This CDR3 comprises 14 residues. The V gene end was trimmed by 2 bases and the J gene end by 2 bases; junction bases not matched to a gene: 2. CDR3 nucleotide sequence: TGTGCCAGCAGTTTACACAGGGGAAACACTGAAGCTTTCTTT. This gives the protein CASSLHRGNTEAFF.

This clonotype was counted at least ten times. The chain is built from TRBV19 and TRBJ2-3; 10 positions agree with TRBD1. Per germline, CDR1 LNHDA and CDR2 SQIVND (reference sequence). V lost 1 base to trimming and J lost 4 bases; unmatched junction nucleotides: 5. This CDR3 contains 16 residues. The CDR3 loop reads CASSIGGGQGADTQYF. The CDR3 nucleotides read TGTGCCAGTAGTATAGGAGGAGGACAGGGGGCAGATACGCAGTATTTT. The full variable domain, in which reference TRBV19 and TRBJ2-3 provide the parts outside the CDR3, is DGGITQSPKYLFRKEGQNVTLSCEQNLNHDAMYWYRQDPGQGLRLIYYSQIVNDFQKGDIAEGYSVSREKKESFPLTVTSAQKNPTAFYLCASSIGGGQGADTQYFGPGTRLTVL.

The chain uses TRBV20-1 and TRBJ2-2; TRBD1 matches at 7 bases. The ends lost 2 bases at V and 4 bases at J; junction bases unmatched: 7. From germline, CDR1 is DFQATT and CDR2 SNEGSKA (reference sequence). This CDR3 has 15 residues. CDR3 nucleotides: TGCAGTGCTAGAAGGGACAGTTCGGTCACCGGGGAGCTGTTTTTT. Translated, it gives CSARRDSSVTGELFF.

This clonotype was counted ten times or more. The V gene is TRBV6-5, the J gene TRBJ1-2, with D possibly TRBD1 on 5 matching bases. Germline CDR1 and CDR2: MNHEY and SVGAGI. Deletions cut 8 bases from V and 3 bases from J, with 10 bases between. The CDR3 runs 12 residues. The CDR3 DNA follows: TGTGCCAGCTCCCAAGGGGACTATGGCTACACCTTC. It encodes CASSQGDYGYTF.

The CDR3 DNA reads as TGCGCCAGCAGCCTGCGGACAAGAGGATCTTCCACAGATACGCAGTATTTT. Its translation: CASSLRTRGSSTDTQYF. The V call is TRBV4-1, the J call TRBJ2-3; D is perhaps TRBD1 (5 bases). Germline V lookup: CDR1 MGHRA, CDR2 YSYEKL. V was trimmed by 4 bases and J by 2 bases, leaving 19 bases between them. CDR3 length equals 17 residues.

This clonotype was picked up many times. This chain's CDR3 is CASSSSKGGLTKNIQYF. CDR3 nucleotide sequence: TGTGCCAGCAGCTCCTCCAAAGGGGGGCTAACCAAAAACATTCAGTACTTC. This chain uses TRBV11-2 with TRBJ2-4; D possibly matches TRBD1 or TRBD2 (6 bases each). Trimming removed 4 bases from V and 2 bases from J, with 18 bases in between. The CDR3 loop spans 17 amino acids. Germline V lookup: CDR1 SGHAT, CDR2 FQNNGV.

This clonotype was detected ten times or more. This chain connects TRBV20-1 to TRBJ2-7; 7 positions agree with TRBD1. Germline CDR1 and CDR2: DFQATT and SNEGSKA (reference sequence). This CDR3 is built from 14 residues. The V segment lost 6 bases and the J segment 1 base; nucleotides outside the gene matches: 9. The CDR3 spells CSAPGTDLSYEQYF. The DNA for the CDR3 is TGCAGTGCGCCCGGGACAGATCTATCCTACGAGCAGTACTTC.

This clonotype was observed at least ten times. The chain is built from TRBV6-1 and TRBJ1-3, with D possibly TRBD1 on 6 matching bases. This CDR3 comprises 21 residues. Germline CDR1 is MNHNS and CDR2 is SASEGT. V shed 7 bases and J shed 0 bases, with 31 bases lying between them. CDR3 bases: TGTGCCAGCATCGAACAGGGCCGGGCAATTCGGGACTTAGGCTCTGGAAACACCATATATTTT. This gives the protein CASIEQGRAIRDLGSGNTIYF.

On this clonotype: At one boundary the junction diverges from the germline segment, which might be a read error. V is TRBV2 and J is TRBJ2-3, with D possibly being TRBD2 (5 bases). The CDR3 consists of 16 residues. CDR1 and CDR2 from the germline V gene are SNHLY and FYNNEI. CDR3 region: CASSEWQPLRADTQYF. The CDR3 DNA reads as TGTGCCAGCAGTGAATGGCAGCCACTGAGGGCAGATACGCAGTATTTC.

V gene TRBV7-2 combines with J gene TRBJ2-7, with TRBD1 identical over 8 bases. With 3 bases clipped from V and 3 bases from J, the junction kept 4 bases outside the gene matches. There are 14 residues in the CDR3. CDR1 and CDR2 (germline): SGHTA, FQGNSA. In DNA, the CDR3 is TGTGCCAGCAGCTTGGGACAGGACTACTACGAGCAGTACTTC. Its protein product is CASSLGQDYYEQYF.

This clonotype was seen only a few times. The chain couples TRBV6-5 to TRBJ2-3; TRBD2 matches at 8 bases. V trimming: 2 bases; J trimming: 2 bases; junction bases outside the gene matches: 12. CDR3 length equals 18 residues. Germline values: CDR1 MNHEY, CDR2 SVGAGI. The CDR3 loop is CASSYLFLGRGVTDTQYF. For the CDR3, the DNA is TGTGCCAGCAGTTACCTTTTTCTTGGGCGGGGGGTCACAGATACGCAGTATTTT.

CDR3 DNA sequence: TGTGCCAGCAGTTTCGACAGGGAGTACGAGCAGTACTTC. Translated, it gives CASSFDREYEQYF. The rearrangement joins TRBV12-3 or TRBV12-4 to TRBJ2-7; 7 bases align to TRBD1. V lost 3 bases to trimming and J lost 4 bases; unmatched junction nucleotides: 3. CDR3 length equals 13 residues.

The chain links TRBV7-3 to TRBJ1-1; no reliable D call. This CDR3 is built from 14 residues. The germline CDR1 and CDR2 sequences are SGHTA and FQGTGA. Trimming pared 5 bases from V and 4 bases from J, leaving 14 bases between. CDR3 region: CASSLLKGGTEAFF. CDR3 sequence (DNA): TGTGCCAGCAGCCTATTAAAAGGAGGCACTGAAGCTTTCTTT.

The chain is built from TRBV12-3 or TRBV12-4 and TRBJ2-7, with a tentative D call TRBD2 (6 bases). V lost 5 bases and J 0 bases, leaving 11 bases between the germline ends. The CDR3 contains 14 residues. This chain's CDR3 is CASSPPGLSYEQYF. The CDR3, as DNA: TGTGCCAGCAGTCCGCCGGGACTCTCCTACGAGCAGTACTTC.

The rearrangement links TRBV5-6 to TRBJ1-5, with 7 bases fitting TRBD1. The V and J ends lost 3 bases and 4 bases, in that order; junction bases with no gene match: 10. Germline V gene data show CDR1 as SGHDT and CDR2 as YYEEEE. The CDR3 extends over 16 amino acids. The CDR3 sequence is CASSSKQQGWNQPQHF. In nucleotides, the CDR3 is TGTGCCAGCAGCTCCAAACAACAGGGGTGGAATCAGCCCCAGCATTTT.

The rearrangement links TRBV5-1 to TRBJ2-3; 8 bases are shared with TRBD2. The germline CDR1 and CDR2 sequences are SGHRS and YFSETQ. CDR3 size: 16 residues. The ends lost 7 bases at V and 2 bases at J; junction bases unmatched: 12. Here the CDR3 DNA reads TGCGCCAGCGGCGAGGGGAGCGGGGGCCACACAGATACGCAGTATTTT. Protein sequence: CASGEGSGGHTDTQYF.

This clonotype appeared many times. This chain joins TRBV10-3 and TRBJ2-5, with a possible D match to TRBD2 (5 bases). The CDR3 has 18 residues. Germline V gene data show CDR1 as ENHRY and CDR2 as SYGVKD. V dropped 0 bases and J dropped 1 base, with 18 bases sitting between them. This chain's CDR3 is CAISESNAIGGGQETQYF. The CDR3 DNA reads TGTGCCATCAGTGAGTCGAATGCGATCGGAGGAGGCCAAGAGACCCAGTACTTC.

This clonotype has just a few counts. This sequence joins TRBV7-2 and TRBJ1-5; D is ambiguous. V was pared by 1 base and J by 1 base, with 8 bases between. The CDR3 runs to 15 residues. From germline, CDR1 is SGHTA and CDR2 FQGNSA. This CDR3 reads CASSLGPASNQPQHF. The CDR3 DNA follows: TGTGCCAGCAGCTTAGGTCCGGCGAGCAATCAGCCCCAGCATTTT.

This clonotype was seen many times. The genes are TRBV20-1 and TRBJ1-3, with 9 bases fitting TRBD1. CDR1 is DFQATT and CDR2 is SNEGSKA in the germline V gene (reference sequence). This CDR3 has 15 amino acids. Trimming at V came to 5 bases and at J to 8 bases, leaving 13 bases not matched to a gene. CDR3 in DNA: TGCAGTGCTGAGGGTTGGGGGACAGGGTTAGACACCATATATTTT. Translation gives CSAEGWGTGLDTIYF.

This clonotype was seen repeatedly, ten times or more. Compared with germline, one end of the junction differs, possibly owing to a read error. The chain is built from TRBV29-1 and TRBJ2-7; D might be TRBD1 (5 bases). Germline CDR1 SQVTM, CDR2 ANQGSEA. This CDR3 region has 13 residues. The CDR3 loop reads CSVAEPGFRSRDF. DNA for the CDR3: TGCAGCGTCGCCGAGCCAGGGTTTAGGAGCAGGGACTTC.

The table lists this clonotype with many counts. This chain uses TRBV12-3 or TRBV12-4 with TRBJ1-1, with D tentatively TRBD1 (6 bases). CDR3 size: 15 residues. V dropped 6 bases and J dropped 3 bases, with 17 bases sitting between them. The DNA of the CDR3 is TGTGCCAGCAGCCTCTTGACAGGTCGGCACACTGAAGCTTTCTTT. It yields the protein CASSLLTGRHTEAFF.

This clonotype was counted many times. The chain carries TRBV3-1 and TRBJ2-5; 7 bases fit TRBD2. The CDR3 spans 13 residues. The germline V gene encodes CDR1 LGHDT and CDR2 YNNKEL (reference sequence). V lost 11 bases, J lost 2 bases, and 8 bases stayed unmatched. Here the CDR3 reads CAARDYSQETQYF. DNA for the CDR3: TGTGCCGCCCGGGACTATTCACAAGAGACCCAGTACTTC.

This clonotype was observed at least ten times. The DNA is omitted, as the CDR3 cannot be located on it reliably, and the CDR3 follows TCRdb's listing. V usage is TRBV12-3 or TRBV12-4 and J usage is TRBJ1-3. The CDR3 spans 13 residues, counting both ends. The CDR3 protein is CASSILAGNTIYF.